The 13 T cell receptor beta chains presented below share a single source sample, sequenced in a study of T-cell memory formation after mild COVID-19 (dated by TCRdb to the early 2020s). The receptor library was made with 5' RACE. TCRdb names Illumina NovaSeq 6000 as the instrument used. The public reads were run again by TCRdb, first through fastp at Q25 and then through MiXCR, and only productive beta chains were kept. Each CDR3 protein appears once, grouped with its most common genes and DNA. For this sample the table gives 150,000 to 200,000 distinct CDR3 sequences, of which around 18% were detected only once. The ten largest account for roughly 3.9% of the sample. Material: PBMCs or a T cell subset sorted from them (not recorded which). These receptors were collected from a man between 18 and 29 years old who had mild COVID-19 (a few samples of this study predate the infection). The sample titles of this study are shuffled in the database, so cell type and time point are left out; the donor was told from shared clones.

This clonotype turned up a few times. The chain is built from TRBV12-3 or TRBV12-4 and TRBJ2-3, with 9 bases lining up with TRBD1. The CDR3 is 16 amino acids. Trimming removed 5 bases from V and 1 base from J; junction bases left unmatched: 7. CDR3 sequence reads: CASSLRQGGGTDTQYF. The CDR3 DNA follows: TGTGCCAGCAGTCTACGACAGGGGGGCGGCACAGATACGCAGTATTTT.

This clonotype showed up many times. The chain couples TRBV12-3 or TRBV12-4 to TRBJ1-6; perhaps TRBD1 as D (5 bases). V lost 6 bases, J lost 9 bases, and 12 bases lay in between. This CDR3 is 13 amino acids long. In nucleotides, the CDR3 is TGTGCCAGCAGCCCCCAGACAGTTTCACCCCTCCACTTT. Translation gives CASSPQTVSPLHF.

The V gene is TRBV5-1, the J gene TRBJ2-1, with D perhaps TRBD2 (6 bases). The CDR3 spans 15 residues. Per the germline V gene, CDR1 is SGHRS and CDR2 is YFSETQ. Trimming stripped 8 bases from V and 2 bases from J, with 17 bases between. The CDR3 region has the DNA TGCGCCAGTTTGGCGGGGAAGGAACCCTACAATGAGCAGTTCTTC. It codes for CASLAGKEPYNEQFF.

This rearrangement joins TRBV21-1 to TRBJ1-5; the tabulated D call, TRBD1, remains unverified against the DNA. TRBV21-1 is a pseudogene segment. The CDR3 totals 16 residues. The CDR3 here is CASSKTRGVHNQPQHF. CDR3 DNA sequence: TGTGCCAGCAGCAAGACACGGGGAGTTCACAATCAGCCCCAGCATTTT.

This clonotype was observed many times. The J gene is TRBJ1-1, the V gene TRBV5-1; no clear D. The germline CDR1 and CDR2 sequences are SGHRS and YFSETQ. This CDR3 is 11 amino acids long. V dropped 0 bases and J dropped 9 bases, with 6 bases sitting between them. The CDR3 is CASSLGYQAFF. In DNA, the CDR3 is TGCGCCAGCAGCTTGGGCTACCAAGCTTTCTTT.

The V gene is TRBV4-1, the J gene TRBJ2-7, with D possibly being TRBD1 (5 bases). The ends were cut back, 4 bases at V and 2 bases at J, with 12 bases in the middle. This CDR3 region has 14 residues. CDR1 MGHRA and CDR2 YSYEKL come from the germline V gene. In DNA form, the CDR3 reads TGCGCCAGCAGCCGGGCAGGGCAAGCCTACGAGCAGTACGTC. This gives the protein CASSRAGQAYEQYV.

This chain uses TRBV14 with TRBJ1-1; D gene uncertain. CDR3 size: 13 residues. V gave up 1 base and J gave up 0 bases, with 3 bases separating them. Germline CDR1 reads SGHDN; CDR2 reads FVKESK. CDR3 sequence reads: CASSQVLNTEAFF. CDR3 in DNA: TGTGCCAGCAGCCAAGTGCTGAACACTGAAGCTTTCTTT. Combining the CDR3 with reference TRBV14 and TRBJ1-1 gives the whole variable domain EAGVTQFPSHSVIEKGQTVTLRCDPISGHDNLYWYRRVMGKEIKFLLHFVKESKQDESGMPNNRFLAERTGGTYSTLKVQPAELEDSGVYFCASSQVLNTEAFFGQGTRLTVV.

This chain connects TRBV12-3 or TRBV12-4 to TRBJ2-5; D unresolved. V was pared by 4 bases and J by 5 bases, with 11 bases between. The CDR3 covers 13 residues. The CDR3 DNA sequence: TGTGCCAGCAGTTCGCCTGCGGTGGAGACCCAGTACTTC. As protein: CASSSPAVETQYF.

The chain uses TRBV6-5 and TRBJ2-5, with D maybe TRBD1 (5 bases). CDR1 MNHEY and CDR2 SVGAGI come from the germline V gene. Trimming took 2 bases from V and 10 from J, leaving 17 bases between them. CDR3 length: 14 amino acids. The CDR3 DNA follows: TGTGCCAGCAGTTACGAAAGACAGACCCCGTTCCAGTACTTC. Its protein is CASSYERQTPFQYF.

This clonotype was seen a few times. V usage is TRBV4-3 and J usage is TRBJ1-1; TRBD1 is a possible D gene (5 bases). Germline V CDR1 and CDR2: LGHNA, YSLEER. Trimming pared 1 base from V and 1 base from J, leaving 13 bases between. The CDR3 spans 16 residues. The CDR3 region has the DNA TGCGCCAGCAGCCAAGTATGGCAGGGTGGGAACACTGAAGCTTTCTTT. Translating gives CASSQVWQGGNTEAFF.

This clonotype was seen a handful of times. The rearrangement links TRBV28 to TRBJ1-3; TRBD1 is a possible D gene (6 bases). With 7 bases removed from V and 4 bases from J, the gap between germline ends came to 20 bases. CDR3 length equals 16 residues. CDR1 is MDHEN and CDR2 is SYDVKM in the germline V gene. The CDR3 is CASTHLQGLRGNTIYF. The DNA of the CDR3 is TGTGCCAGCACCCACTTACAGGGTTTGAGAGGAAACACCATATATTTT.

The gene calls are TRBV2 and TRBJ1-1, with no clear D. Looked up from germline, CDR1 is SNHLY and CDR2 is FYNNEI. The length of the CDR3 is 13 residues. V was clipped by 5 bases and J by 6 bases, with 13 bases between them. The CDR3 nucleotides read TGTGCCAGCAGTCTGACCGAAACTTCTGAAGCTTTCTTT. This sequence encodes CASSLTETSEAFF.

The chain is built from TRBV5-1 and TRBJ1-2; D unclear. Germline CDR1 and CDR2: SGHRS and YFSETQ. The CDR3 is 14 amino acids. Trimming cost V 0 bases and J 6 bases, with 12 bases left between them. CDR3 sequence: CASSLAEVGNGYTF. In DNA form, the CDR3 reads TGCGCCAGCAGCTTGGCCGAGGTGGGGAATGGCTACACCTTC. Full variable domain (missing parts from reference TRBV5-1 and TRBJ1-2): KAGVTQTPRYLIKTRGQQVTLSCSPISGHRSVSWYQQTPGQGLQFLFEYFSETQRNKGNFPGRFSGRQFSNSRSEMNVSTLELGDSALYLCASSLAEVGNGYTFGSGTRLTVV.